The following is a TCR beta chain sequence with its context. This CDR3 comprises 15 residues. With 8 bases removed from V and 4 bases from J, the gap between germline ends came to 20 bases. PBMCs numbering at least 6.5 million were isolated per sample. PCR was performed a second time for about 6 to 12 cycles using a sample-barcoded 5' primer and a J-beta primer mix. TCRdb reprocessed the 5' RACE reads with MiXCR, giving one entry per CDR3 protein. The sample holds about 1.4 million distinct CDR3 sequences, approximately 60% seen once. This sample was included in a study of blood T cells in healthy people across ages.

The sample comprised blood. The V call is TRBV12-3 or TRBV12-4, the J call TRBJ1-2; D gene unclear. The TCR was taken from a man aged 18 to 30 in good health. CDR3 nucleotides: TGTGCCAGCGGGCCGAATGAGGAGGGAACCTATGGCTACACCTTC. Amino acid sequence: CASGPNEEGTYGYTF.